Below, 18 T cell receptor beta chains from the same sample are listed, as sequenced in a study of control samples from healthy donors and cancer patients. The method was immunoSEQ multiplex PCR; TCRdb's version includes in-frame clones alone and lacks a portion of them. In the table there are roughly 81,000 clones, approximately 82% of which are singletons. Sequenced material: PBMCs. The receptors were sampled from a man aged 60-69 years with head and neck cancer.

This chain joins TRBV5-1 and TRBJ2-2; TRBD2 matches at 13 bases. The V segment lost 3 bases and the J segment 10 bases; nucleotides outside the gene matches: 6. Germline assignment: CDR1 SGHRS and CDR2 YFSETQ. The CDR3 is 15 residues long. In nucleotides, the CDR3 is TGCGCCAGCAGCTGGGGGACTAGCGGGATTCTGGAGCTGTTTTTT. It encodes CASSWGTSGILELFF.

The CDR3 loop is CASSLASTGARLYGYTF. DNA of the CDR3: TGTGCCAGCAGCTTGGCCTCGACAGGGGCGAGGCTCTATGGCTACACCTTC. The rearrangement links TRBV5-4 to TRBJ1-2, with TRBD1 matching over 8 bases. Germline V gene lookup returns CDR1 SGHNT and CDR2 YYREEE (reference sequence). The V gene end was trimmed by 0 bases and the J gene end by 4 bases; junction bases not matched to a gene: 11. The CDR3 extends over 17 amino acids.

This rearrangement joins TRBV6-1 to TRBJ2-7; 8 nucleotides match TRBD1. V gave up 2 bases and J gave up 5 bases; unmatched junction bases: 8. This CDR3 comprises 15 residues. Per germline, CDR1 MNHNS and CDR2 SASEGT. The CDR3 DNA reads TGTGCCAGCAGTGAAAGTAGGGCAGGGGGCCACGAGCAGTACTTC. Translated, it gives CASSESRAGGHEQYF.

The chain links TRBV19 to TRBJ2-6, with D uncertain. In germline, CDR1 is LNHDA, CDR2 SQIVND (reference sequence). Trimming left V 5 bases short and J 0 bases short, with 5 bases between. The length of the CDR3 is 14 residues. The CDR3 sequence: CASSESSGANVLTF. In DNA form, the CDR3 reads TGTGCCAGTAGTGAAAGCTCTGGGGCCAACGTCCTGACTTTC.

The gene calls are TRBV2 and TRBJ1-1, with TRBD1 identical over 9 bases. The germline gives CDR1 SNHLY, CDR2 FYNNEI. Trimming took 5 bases from V and 11 from J; bases not matched to a gene: 12. This CDR3 is built from 14 residues. The CDR3 DNA reads TGTGCCAGCAGTCGTTCCGGGACAGGGATTGAGGCTTTCTTT. Encoded protein: CASSRSGTGIEAFF. Full variable domain (missing parts from reference TRBV2 and TRBJ1-1): EPEVTQTPSHQVTQMGQEVILRCVPISNHLYFYWYRQILGQKVEFLVSFYNNEISEKSEIFDDQFSVERPDGSNFTLKIRSTKLEDSAMYFCASSRSGTGIEAFFGQGTRLTVV.

This chain links TRBV7-9 with TRBJ1-1; no firm D call. This CDR3 contains 12 residues. Trimming took 4 bases from V and 11 from J, leaving 14 bases between them. Germline values: CDR1 SEHNR, CDR2 FQNEAQ (reference sequence). CDR3 sequence: CASSSNMRVAFF. The CDR3 coding sequence is TGTGCCAGCAGCTCAAACATGAGGGTGGCTTTCTTT.

This chain uses TRBV5-1 with TRBJ1-2, with TRBD1 matching over 8 bases. The CDR3 totals 17 residues. Germline trimming cut 0 bases from V and 4 bases from J; bases unmatched to any gene: 11. From germline, CDR1 is SGHRS and CDR2 YFSETQ. The DNA of the CDR3 is TGCGCCAGCAGCTTGGTGGTGACAGGGGAGGTTTTCTATGGCTACACCTTC. Its translation: CASSLVVTGEVFYGYTF.

For the CDR3, the DNA is TGTGCCAGCAGTGTAAGGATAAGTCAGCCCCAGCATTTT. Translation gives CASSVRISQPQHF. The chain carries TRBV2 and TRBJ1-5, with unresolved D. V was cut by 4 bases and J by 6 bases, with 10 bases left in between. This CDR3 has 13 residues. The germline V gene has CDR1 SNHLY and CDR2 FYNNEI.

This clone was observed a few times. This chain uses TRBV12-3 or TRBV12-4 with TRBJ1-1; maybe TRBD1 (5 bases). CDR3 length: 13 residues. Trimming removed 6 bases from V and 3 bases from J, with 11 bases in between. CDR3 region: CASRGLTHTEAFF. CDR3 DNA sequence: TGTGCCAGCAGGGGACTGACTCACACTGAAGCTTTCTTT.

This chain links TRBV15 with TRBJ1-4; no firm D call. The V end was cut by 4 bases, the J end by 4 bases, with 10 bases between. The CDR3 totals 14 residues. The germline gives CDR1 LNHNV, CDR2 YYDKDF (reference sequence). DNA of the CDR3: TGTGCCACCAGCATAGTGGCCTTTAATGAAAAACTGTTTTTT. Encoded protein: CATSIVAFNEKLFF.

The chain employs TRBV19 and TRBJ1-2; 8 bases agree with TRBD1. CDR1 and CDR2 from the germline V gene are LNHDA and SQIVND (reference sequence). The CDR3 spans 15 residues. Germline trimming cut 3 bases from V and 2 bases from J; bases unmatched to any gene: 5. CDR3 coding DNA: TGTGCCAGTAGTATCCTTCAGGGGGCGAACTATGGCTACACCTTC. Translating it yields CASSILQGANYGYTF. The full variable domain, rest sourced from reference TRBV19 and TRBJ1-2, is DGGITQSPKYLFRKEGQNVTLSCEQNLNHDAMYWYRQDPGQGLRLIYYSQIVNDFQKGDIAEGYSVSREKKESFPLTVTSAQKNPTAFYLCASSILQGANYGYTFGSGTRLTVV.

The chain couples TRBV3-1 (or the pseudogene TRBV3-2) to TRBJ2-5; the D gene is possibly TRBD2 (6 bases). This CDR3 is built from 14 residues. In germline, CDR1 is LGHDT, CDR2 YNNKEL (reference sequence). V lost 5 bases and J lost 0, with 10 bases in between. CDR3 amino acids: CASSMWGDQETQYF. Here the CDR3 DNA reads TGTGCCAGCAGCATGTGGGGGGACCAAGAGACCCAGTACTTC.

This clone was picked up a small number of times. The chain has TRBV11-2 and TRBJ1-1; D might be TRBD1 (6 bases). V shed 3 bases and J shed 7 bases, with 18 bases lying between them. Germline-derived CDR1 and CDR2 are SGHAT and FQNNGV. This CDR3 has 15 amino acids. The CDR3 region has the DNA TGTGCCAGCAGCTTGGGGGGCGGAGGGCGCAATGAAGCTTTCTTT. The encoded protein is CASSLGGGGRNEAFF.

The genes are TRBV19 and TRBJ1-5; D unresolved. The CDR3 length is 14 residues. CDR1 and CDR2 (germline): LNHDA, SQIVND (reference sequence). Trimming stripped 3 bases from V and 6 bases from J, with 12 bases between. The CDR3 is CASSIVGMGQPQHF. In DNA form, the CDR3 reads TGTGCCAGTAGTATCGTGGGAATGGGTCAGCCCCAGCATTTT.

This clone was counted between two and nine times. The CDR3, as DNA: TGCGCCAGCAGTGAAACAGGGGGCCGGACTGAAGCTTTCTTT. Its protein product is CASSETGGRTEAFF. The rearrangement uses TRBV5-1 and TRBJ1-1; 9 bases align to TRBD1. Germline V CDR1 and CDR2: SGHRS, YFSETQ. The CDR3 extends over 14 amino acids. The trim removed 5 bases at V and 5 bases at J, leaving 7 bases unmatched.

The genes are TRBV5-1 and TRBJ2-7; 10 bases fit TRBD1. The CDR3 spans 15 residues. The J segment lost 6 bases and the V segment lost 4 bases, leaving 10 bases of the junction unmatched. Germline V CDR1 and CDR2: SGHRS, YFSETQ. This chain's CDR3 is CASSEATGGLSEQYF. As DNA, the CDR3 is TGCGCCAGCAGCGAAGCGACAGGGGGCCTCAGCGAGCAGTACTTC.

The J gene is TRBJ2-2, the V gene TRBV30; D not certain. Germline V gives CDR1 GTSNPN, CDR2 SVGIG (reference sequence). This CDR3 has 12 residues. The V gene lost 2 bases and the J gene lost 2 bases, with 3 bases spanning the gap. This CDR3 is CAWSPNTGELFF. CDR3 DNA sequence: TGTGCCTGGAGTCCTAACACCGGGGAGCTGTTTTTT.

The gene calls are TRBV7-9 and TRBJ2-2, with no clear D. Looked up from germline, CDR1 is SEHNR and CDR2 is FQNEAQ (reference sequence). V was pared by 5 bases and J by 7 bases, with 8 bases between. The CDR3 spans 12 residues. CDR3 in DNA: TGTGCCAGCAGCCCCCAGGACGGGGAGCTGTTTTTT. This codes for CASSPQDGELFF.